This T cell receptor (beta chain) emerged from a study of blood T cell repertoires in COVID-19. Across the study: COVID-19 samples collected from the United States, Italy and Spain covered acute and convalescent phases.

How the authors handled the data: Estimation of nucleated cell counts relied on the amplification of reference gene primers. TCRdb's copy holds only in-frame clones and misses some; the assay was immunoSEQ multiplex PCR. The V and J calls and clone size are taken from that table; D and trimming were inferred from the DNA. The sample comprises about 110,000 clones, 84% of which are singletons, and 11% to 15% rests with the top ten. Germline CDR1 reads MNHEY; CDR2 reads SMNVEV (reference sequence). CDR3 length: 17 amino acids. V trimming: 5 bases; J trimming: 0 bases; junction bases outside the gene matches: 11.

Sequenced: peripheral blood. This TCR was sampled from a woman aged 55-70 years with acute or convalescent COVID-19. The rearrangement uses TRBV27 and TRBJ2-7; 9 bases match TRBD1. The CDR3 spells CASSKGFSDRGSYEQYF. The CDR3 DNA reads TGTGCCAGCAGTAAGGGATTCTCGGACAGGGGCTCCTACGAGCAGTACTTC.